This TCR beta chain was found in a study of blood T cell repertoires in COVID-19. Study details: From the United States, Italy and Spain came samples of acute and convalescent COVID-19. The cDNA or gDNA used as material had been derived from T cells, B-cell-depleted T cells, or PBMCs.

Germline CDR1 is MNHNY and CDR2 is SVGAGI (reference sequence). CDR3 size: 13 residues. The V gene lost 6 bases and the J gene lost 3 bases, with 12 bases spanning the gap. While infection was still active, Seattle patients were enrolled and then followed longitudinally. Per the original methods: Nucleated cell counts were estimated from reference gene primer amplification. TCRdb's table, derived via immunoSEQ multiplex PCR, lists solely in-frame clones and lacks some. V and J calls and clone size are copied from that table; D and trimming were computed from the DNA. The repertoire holds roughly 290,000 clones, 75% to 95% seen once, with about 7% in the top ten.

This clonotype originated in a woman in her twenties or thirties with COVID-19, enrolled during active disease. Sample: peripheral blood. The chain combines TRBV6-6 with TRBJ2-7, with a weak D call TRBD2 (6 bases). CDR3 DNA: TGTGCCAGCAGCCACGGGCGGGGCTACGAGCAGTACTTC. The encoded protein is CASSHGRGYEQYF.